This TCR beta chain appears in the sequencing data of a study of shared clonotypes between healthy human individuals. The germline V and J ends were trimmed by 6 bases and 0 bases, with 17 bases remaining between them. CDR1 is MDHEN, CDR2 SYDVKM, per germline. The CDR3 has 16 residues. This table comes from immunoSEQ multiplex PCR, and its TCRdb copy is limited to in-frame clones, with some not included. Altogether about 600,000 clones are present, around 97% being singletons, with the ten largest covering about 0.06%. The chain uses TRBV28 and TRBJ1-1; no reliable D call. Sequencing was carried out using naive CD4+ T cells sorted from blood. Regarding subset: CD45RA+ positively selected. This receptor was identified in a woman in her twenties or thirties in good health. CDR3 amino acids: CASSRSITLVNTEAFF. CDR3 nucleotide sequence: TGTGCCAGCAGCCGATCCATAACACTAGTGAACACTGAAGCTTTCTTT.